One sample yielded the 8 T cell receptor beta chains listed below, sequenced in a study of T-cell reconstitution after alpha-beta-depleted transplantation in children (dated by TCRdb to about 2016). The treatment or condition label on this specimen signifies: allogeneic hematopoietic cell transplantation with graft depleted of TCRalphabeta T cells and CD19 B cells. The library was produced with PCR. The sequencer was an Illumina HiSeq 2500. Molecular barcoding was employed in the preparation of TCR libraries, with unique molecular identifiers being used to normalize TCRbeta repertoire quantification. Using fastp at Q25 and MiXCR, TCRdb reprocessed the public reads and kept productive beta chains. Each CDR3 protein appears once, grouped with its most common genes and DNA. Present in this sample are approximately 500,000 distinct CDR3 sequences, over 25% of which were seen just once. The ten most abundant clones make up 30% to 40% of the sample.

The material sequenced was PBMCs, taken before TCRalphabeta/CD19-depleted stem cell transplant. Every receptor here comes from a boy under three years old with Wiskott-Aldrich syndrome, due to receive a stem cell transplant.

The genes are TRBV7-9 and TRBJ2-1; TRBD2 aligns across 9 bases. From germline, CDR1 is SEHNR and CDR2 FQNEAQ (reference sequence). The length of the CDR3 is 14 residues. With V trimmed by 6 bases and J by 2 bases, 2 bases remained unmatched. As DNA, the CDR3 is TGTGCCAGCAGGCCTAGCGGGACCTACAATGAGCAGTTCTTC. It is translated as CASRPSGTYNEQFF.

This clonotype has only a few counts. The chain links TRBV7-2 to TRBJ2-7; perhaps TRBD2 as D (5 bases). The CDR3 is made up of 15 amino acids. Germline values: CDR1 SGHTA, CDR2 FQGNSA. V lost 1 base to trimming and J lost 4 bases, with 14 bases between them. The CDR3 nucleotides read TGTGCCAGCAGCTTAGTTACGCTGCCGGGGTACGAGCAGTACTTC. It encodes CASSLVTLPGYEQYF.

The rearrangement links TRBV4-2 to TRBJ2-1; the D gene is possibly TRBD1 (5 bases). V lost 3 bases and J 1 base, leaving 16 bases between the germline ends. This CDR3 is built from 17 residues. Germline CDR1 reads LGHNA; CDR2 reads YNFKEQ. CDR3 loop: CASSHPPQERSYNEQFF. Written as DNA, the CDR3 is TGTGCCAGCAGCCACCCTCCACAGGAGAGGTCCTACAATGAGCAGTTCTTC.

The CDR3 reads CASSSTITSSYNEQFF. The CDR3 nucleotides are TGCGCCAGCAGCTCCACCATCACAAGCTCCTACAATGAGCAGTTCTTC. V usage is TRBV5-1 and J usage is TRBJ2-1; D unresolved. The CDR3 covers 16 residues. Germline assignment: CDR1 SGHRS and CDR2 YFSETQ. V was clipped by 3 bases and J by 0 bases, with 13 bases between them.

V is TRBV7-9 and J is TRBJ1-1; the D gene is possibly TRBD1 (5 bases). Trimming removed 3 bases at V and 4 bases at J, with 15 bases between. There are 15 residues in the CDR3. Germline loops: CDR1 SEHNR, CDR2 FQNEAQ (reference sequence). In DNA, the CDR3 is TGTGCCAGCAGCTTTGGCGGACCGGGGACCACTGAAGCTTTCTTT. This sequence encodes CASSFGGPGTTEAFF.

The chain links TRBV4-2 to TRBJ2-6; a possible D gene is TRBD2 (6 bases). V gave up 1 base and J gave up 3 bases, with 10 bases separating them. The CDR3 is 16 amino acids. The germline V gene encodes CDR1 LGHNA and CDR2 YNFKEQ. DNA of the CDR3: TGTGCCAGCAGCCAAGGGAGGGGAAGTGGGGCCAACGTCCTGACTTTC. As protein: CASSQGRGSGANVLTF.

This chain uses TRBV10-3 with TRBJ2-1, with 9 bases fitting TRBD2. V lost 4 bases and J lost 2; bases outside the gene matches: 3. Germline CDR1 is ENHRY and CDR2 is SYGVKD. The CDR3 is 15 amino acids. The CDR3 region has the DNA TGTGCCATCAGTGGGGTAGCGGGAGCCTACAATGAGCAGTTCTTC. Translation: CAISGVAGAYNEQFF.

The J gene is TRBJ2-2, the V gene TRBV27; the D is unclear. The V end lost 5 bases, the J end lost 6 bases, and 16 bases lay between the germline ends. Germline V gives CDR1 MNHEY, CDR2 SMNVEV (reference sequence). The CDR3 sequence is 15 residues long. The CDR3 DNA reads TGTGCCAGCAGTCCGCGGATTGCGTCCCCCGGGGAGCTGTTTTTT. It yields the protein CASSPRIASPGELFF.